This T cell receptor (beta chain) was identified in a study of blood T cell repertoires in COVID-19. This CDR3 comprises 13 residues. Trimming removed 6 bases from V and 2 bases from J, with 10 bases in between. Germline-derived CDR1 and CDR2 are MNHEY and SMNVEV (reference sequence). Assay: immunoSEQ multiplex PCR; the TCRdb copy retains only in-frame clones and omits some. The sample has 300,000 to 400,000 clones, around nine tenths seen once; the top ten hold 1%. Sequenced input: peripheral blood. The V gene is TRBV27, the J gene TRBJ2-5, with D perhaps TRBD2 (5 bases). The origin of this receptor is a man aged 45-60 years with active or convalescent COVID-19. The CDR3 sequence is CASSRTRQETQYF. The CDR3, as DNA: TGTGCCAGCAGCAGGACTCGACAAGAGACCCAGTACTTC.